Following are 24 T cell receptor beta chains from one sample sequenced in a study of lymphopenia after photon versus proton radiotherapy. Assay: immunoSEQ multiplex PCR; the TCRdb copy retains only in-frame clones and omits some. The data show more than 45,000 clones, about 92% seen once. Sequences were derived from peripheral blood, sampled from a patient treated with photon-based radiotherapy. The receptor set was obtained from a woman aged 40 to 50 with cholangiocarcinoma.

The J gene is TRBJ1-1, the V gene TRBV25-1, with no clear D. Per the germline V gene, CDR1 is MGHDK and CDR2 is SYGVNS. V shed 7 bases and J shed 1 base, with 10 bases lying between them. The CDR3 has 13 amino acids. The CDR3 loop is CASTKGANTEAFF. In nucleotides, the CDR3 is TGTGCCAGCACTAAAGGAGCGAACACTGAAGCTTTCTTT.

V usage is TRBV6-6 and J usage is TRBJ2-7; possible D gene TRBD1, 5 bases. The germline V and J ends were trimmed by 0 bases and 6 bases, with 9 bases remaining between them. Germline CDR1 MNHNY, CDR2 SVGAGI (reference sequence). The CDR3 has 13 amino acids. The CDR3 DNA reads as TGTGCCAGCAGTTACTCGACAGTGGGCGAGCAGTACTTC. Its translation is CASSYSTVGEQYF.

This chain uses TRBV11-1 with TRBJ2-7; D might be TRBD1 or TRBD2, each matching 5 bases. This CDR3 contains 16 residues. The germline V gene has CDR1 SGHAT and CDR2 FQDESV (reference sequence). Trimming shortened V by 0 bases and J by 6 bases, and 18 bases separated the two germline ends. The CDR3 loop reads CASSLADGAEKGEQYF. The CDR3 nucleotides are TGTGCCAGCAGCTTAGCGGACGGGGCGGAGAAGGGCGAGCAGTACTTC.

Here the CDR3 reads CASSPTGPGYGYTF. In DNA form, the CDR3 reads TGCGCCAGCAGCCCCACAGGGCCCGGCTATGGCTACACCTTC. The chain recombines TRBV5-1 with TRBJ1-2; D perhaps matches TRBD1 (6 bases). Trimming pared 4 bases from V and 4 bases from J, leaving 14 bases between. Per the germline V gene, CDR1 is SGHRS and CDR2 is YFSETQ. The CDR3 spans 14 residues.

V is TRBV6-1 and J is TRBJ1-2; no clear D gene. V was shortened by 4 bases and J by 2 bases, with 11 bases between the two germline ends. CDR1 is MNHNS and CDR2 is SASEGT in the germline V gene. CDR3 length: 14 amino acids. CDR3 loop: CASSVAIGNYGYTF. CDR3 sequence (DNA): TGTGCCAGCAGTGTCGCCATTGGAAACTATGGCTACACCTTC.

The CDR3 DNA reads as TGTGCCAGCAGTGGGACAGGGGGTACAAATTCACCCCTCCACTTT. Translated, it gives CASSGTGGTNSPLHF. This chain joins TRBV6-6 and TRBJ1-6; 11 bases match TRBD1. Germline assignment: CDR1 MNHNY and CDR2 SVGAGI (reference sequence). There are 15 residues in the CDR3. The trim removed 5 bases at V and 7 bases at J, leaving 4 bases unmatched.

The chain employs TRBV6-6 and TRBJ1-1; D unresolved. Germline assignment: CDR1 MNHNY and CDR2 SVGAGI (reference sequence). This CDR3 has 12 amino acids. V was pared by 3 bases and J by 3 bases, with 5 bases between. CDR3 sequence: CASSYLDTEAFF. The CDR3 DNA follows: TGTGCCAGCAGTTATCTGGACACTGAAGCTTTCTTT.

The chain employs TRBV6-1 and TRBJ2-3; a possible D gene is TRBD1 (5 bases). Germline values: CDR1 MNHNS, CDR2 SASEGT. The CDR3 is 17 residues long. The V end was cut by 0 bases, the J end by 1 base, with 14 bases between. The CDR3: CASSEAGPWGGTDTQYF. CDR3 coding DNA: TGTGCCAGCAGTGAAGCTGGACCTTGGGGCGGCACAGATACGCAGTATTTT.

As concerns this clone: One junction end does not reproduce the germline sequence, and a read error may be involved. The chain couples TRBV7-7 to TRBJ2-2, with 9 bases identical to TRBD1. CDR3 length: 12 residues. From germline, CDR1 is SSHAT and CDR2 FNYEAQ (reference sequence). For the CDR3, the DNA is TGTGCTAGCACAGGGGGCGGCGGGGAGCTGTTTTTT. Amino acid sequence: CASTGGGGELFF.

The rearrangement links TRBV19 to TRBJ2-5; possible D gene TRBD1, 5 bases. The CDR3 has 16 residues. Germline CDR1 LNHDA, CDR2 SQIVND (reference sequence). V gave up 0 bases and J gave up 2 bases, with 13 bases separating them. CDR3 DNA sequence: TGTGCCAGTAGTATAGATCGGGCAGGGCGACAAGAGACCCAGTACTTC. This sequence encodes CASSIDRAGRQETQYF.

The rearrangement links TRBV19 to TRBJ2-7; 9 positions agree with TRBD1. Germline CDR1 is LNHDA and CDR2 is SQIVND (reference sequence). The CDR3 is 14 residues long. J was trimmed by 2 bases and V by 5 bases; bases with no gene match: 4. The chain's CDR3 is CASSSDRGPYEQYF. The CDR3 DNA is TGTGCCAGTAGTTCGGACAGGGGACCCTACGAGCAGTACTTC.

This clone was seen a few times. The gene calls are TRBV11-2 and TRBJ2-7, with 13 bases that match TRBD2. The V gene's germline CDR1 is SGHAT and CDR2 FQNNGV. The length of the CDR3 is 16 residues. After removal of 5 bases from V and 9 bases from J, the junction contained 13 bases not matched to a gene. In DNA, the CDR3 is TGTGCCAGCAGCCCGCCCCCGGGGACTAGCGGGACGGGGCAGTACTTC. This codes for CASSPPPGTSGTGQYF.

This clone came up once. The genes are TRBV28 and TRBJ1-3, with TRBD1 matching over 9 bases. CDR1 is MDHEN, CDR2 SYDVKM, per germline. The junction had 12 bases not matched to a gene; V was cut back by 5 bases and J by 4 bases. This CDR3 contains 17 residues. The CDR3 DNA reads TGTGCCAGCAGTCTCACTCGGACAGGGGCAACCGGAAACACCATATATTTT. Translated, it gives CASSLTRTGATGNTIYF.

CDR3 DNA: TGTGCCAGTAGTATAGTCGGGACAGCTACTTTAAAAGAGACCCAGTACTTC. Its translation is CASSIVGTATLKETQYF. The chain employs TRBV19 and TRBJ2-5, with 7 nucleotides matching TRBD1. CDR3 length: 17 amino acids. Losses at the gene ends were 1 base for V and 3 bases for J; bases not matched to a gene: 11. Germline-derived CDR1 and CDR2 are LNHDA and SQIVND (reference sequence).

The J gene is TRBJ2-7, the V gene TRBV21-1; TRBD1, the D gene given by the table, was not confirmed from the DNA. TRBV21-1 is a pseudogene segment. The CDR3 is 16 amino acids. CDR3 sequence: CASSGRVAGTNYEQYF. DNA of the CDR3: TGTGCCAGCAGCGGCCGTGTGGCCGGGACAAACTACGAGCAGTACTTC.

A single count supports this clone. This CDR3 is CASSQVGGAQETQYF. The CDR3 DNA sequence: TGTGCCAGCAGCCAAGTCGGCGGGGCCCAAGAGACCCAGTACTTC. The genes are TRBV4-2 and TRBJ2-5; D might be TRBD2 (6 bases). The CDR3 runs 15 residues. Looked up from germline, CDR1 is LGHNA and CDR2 is YNFKEQ. V was cut by 1 base and J by 1 base, with 10 bases left in between.

V gene TRBV7-2 combines with J gene TRBJ1-1, with 9 bases lining up with TRBD1. Germline lookup yields CDR1 SGHTA and CDR2 FQGNSA. The CDR3 consists of 15 residues. Trimming cost V 5 bases and J 0 bases; bases outside gene matches: 4. CDR3 coding DNA: TGTGCCAGCAGCCGGCGGACAGGGGTGAACACTGAAGCTTTCTTT. Translated, it gives CASSRRTGVNTEAFF.

The rearrangement links TRBV4-2 to TRBJ1-2; D may be TRBD1 (5 bases). The germline V gene has CDR1 LGHNA and CDR2 YNFKEQ. CDR3 length equals 15 residues. The V and J ends lost 5 bases and 4 bases respectively, with 17 bases between them. In nucleotides, the CDR3 is TGTGCCAGCAGCAGGGACCTTTCCGTCTTCTATGGCTACACCTTC. Translating gives CASSRDLSVFYGYTF.

The rearrangement joins TRBV7-3 to TRBJ1-2; TRBD1 might be the D (6 bases). Between the trimmed V and J ends, which lost 5 bases and 4 bases, there was a span of 17 bases. Germline lookup yields CDR1 SGHTA and CDR2 FQGTGA. The CDR3 extends over 15 amino acids. The chain's CDR3 is CASSVGPGASYGYTF. The CDR3 nucleotides are TGTGCCAGCAGCGTGGGTCCAGGGGCGAGCTATGGCTACACCTTC. Variable domain in full (rest from reference TRBV7-3 and TRBJ1-2): GAGVSQTPSNKVTEKGKYVELRCDPISGHTALYWYRQSLGQGPEFLIYFQGTGAADDSGLPNDRFFAVRPEGSVSTLKIQRTERGDSAVYLCASSVGPGASYGYTFGSGTRLTVV.

The gene calls are TRBV27 and TRBJ2-2; TRBD2 might be the D (6 bases). Per germline, CDR1 MNHEY and CDR2 SMNVEV (reference sequence). Trimming left V 6 bases short and J 0 bases short, with 23 bases between. The CDR3 spans 19 residues. The CDR3, as DNA: TGTGCCAGCAGCCGCTACATCGGCGGGATTGCCCCGAACACCGGGGAGCTGTTTTTT. It specifies CASSRYIGGIAPNTGELFF.

V and J are TRBV14 and TRBJ1-4; D uncertain. The CDR3 covers 14 residues. The V and J ends lost 6 bases and 5 bases respectively, with 13 bases between them. CDR1 is SGHDN and CDR2 is FVKESK in the germline V gene. Here the CDR3 reads CASSKITGNEKLFF. In nucleotides, the CDR3 is TGTGCCAGCAGTAAAATAACTGGGAATGAAAAACTGTTTTTT.

The chain uses TRBV19 and TRBJ2-4; 8 bases agree with TRBD1. The CDR3 contains 16 residues. The trim removed 2 bases at V and 0 bases at J, leaving 3 bases unmatched. Germline V gives CDR1 LNHDA, CDR2 SQIVND (reference sequence). CDR3 sequence reads: CASSIRQGLAKNIQYF. The DNA of the CDR3 is TGTGCCAGTAGTATAAGACAGGGGCTAGCCAAAAACATTCAGTACTTC.

This chain joins TRBV7-6 and TRBJ1-5; D unclear. This CDR3 is 12 amino acids long. Germline V gives CDR1 SGHVS, CDR2 FNYEAQ. Deletions cut 3 bases from V and 6 bases from J, with 6 bases between. CDR3 DNA sequence: TGTGCCAGCAGCTTCAGTGGTCAGCCCCAGCATTTT. Translating gives CASSFSGQPQHF.

V and J are TRBV4-2 and TRBJ2-3; 8 bases are shared with TRBD2. The CDR3 consists of 17 residues. The germline gives CDR1 LGHNA, CDR2 YNFKEQ. With V trimmed by 0 bases and J by 1 base, 6 bases remained unmatched. The CDR3, as DNA: TGTGCCAGCAGCCAAGATTTGCTTAGCGGGGGCACAGATACGCAGTATTTT. Translation: CASSQDLLSGGTDTQYF.